The 21 T cell receptor beta chains below all came from one sample that was sequenced in a study of T cell responses to AZD1222 COVID-19 vaccine. Only in-frame clones appear in the TCRdb table, and some are missing; sequencing was by immunoSEQ multiplex PCR. The data hold 160,000 or so clones, with just over 90% observed a single time. Sequences were derived from peripheral blood, sampled on day 0 of AZD1222 vaccination. The receptors shown here come from an adult in good health.

CDR3 sequence: CASSLYRTGGVTEAFF. CDR3 nucleotides: TGTGCCAGCAGTTTATATCGGACAGGGGGCGTCACTGAAGCTTTCTTT. This chain joins TRBV27 and TRBJ1-1; 11 nucleotides line up with TRBD1. Germline assignment: CDR1 MNHEY and CDR2 SMNVEV (reference sequence). The length of the CDR3 is 16 residues. V dropped 1 base and J dropped 4; count of bases not matched to a gene: 5.

This clone is a singleton in its sample. The chain combines TRBV7-2 with TRBJ2-7; D remains ambiguous. CDR1 and CDR2 (germline): SGHTA, FQGNSA. V lost 5 bases and J 2 bases, leaving 7 bases between the germline ends. The CDR3 extends over 12 amino acids. The chain's CDR3 is CASSPGAYEQYF. In DNA form, the CDR3 reads TGTGCCAGCAGCCCTGGGGCCTACGAGCAGTACTTC.

The chain carries TRBV10-3 and TRBJ1-4; tentative D call: TRBD1 (5 bases). This CDR3 is 14 amino acids long. CDR1 and CDR2 from the germline V gene are ENHRY and SYGVKD. The germline V and J ends were trimmed by 5 bases and 3 bases, with 10 bases remaining between them. For the CDR3, the DNA is TGTGCCATCAGTTCAGGGATGTCTAATGAAAAACTGTTTTTT. Protein sequence: CAISSGMSNEKLFF.

The chain has TRBV4-1 and TRBJ1-3; D uncertain. Trimming took 0 bases from V and 6 from J, leaving 6 bases between them. Per the germline V gene, CDR1 is MGHRA and CDR2 is YSYEKL. CDR3 length equals 13 residues. CDR3 nucleotides: TGCGCCAGCAGCCAAGATAAGAAAAACACCATATATTTT. Protein product: CASSQDKKNTIYF.

The V call is TRBV4-1, the J call TRBJ2-1; no definite D call. V was cut by 4 bases and J by 8 bases, with 12 bases left in between. The germline V gene encodes CDR1 MGHRA and CDR2 YSYEKL. The CDR3 covers 13 residues. The CDR3 DNA is TGCGCCAGCAGCCCGCGAGAAGGTGATGAGCAGTTCTTC. Translated: CASSPREGDEQFF.

The rearrangement uses TRBV5-4 and TRBJ2-1, with TRBD2 matching over 8 bases. The CDR3 has 16 residues. Per the germline V gene, CDR1 is SGHNT and CDR2 is YYREEE (reference sequence). Trimming removed 2 bases from V and 0 bases from J; junction bases left unmatched: 4. CDR3 coding DNA: TGTGCCAGCAGCTTCATAGCGGGGAGCTCCTACAATGAGCAGTTCTTC. Amino acids: CASSFIAGSSYNEQFF.

The V gene is TRBV27, the J gene TRBJ1-4; TRBD1 agrees at 8 bases. From germline, CDR1 is MNHEY and CDR2 SMNVEV (reference sequence). V lost 3 bases to trimming and J lost 7 bases; unmatched junction nucleotides: 7. The CDR3 contains 15 residues. CDR3 bases: TGTGCCAGCAGTTTGGCGGACAGGGTTGGTGAAAAACTGTTTTTT. This translates into CASSLADRVGEKLFF.

This clone came up once. V and J are TRBV9 and TRBJ1-1; D gene uncertain. The CDR3 spans 14 residues. The germline CDR1 and CDR2 sequences are SGDLS and YYNGEE. V shed 3 bases and J shed 1 base, with 10 bases lying between them. CDR3 sequence (DNA): TGTGCCAGCAGCGGCCGCAGTGAGAACACTGAAGCTTTCTTT. Its protein is CASSGRSENTEAFF.

CDR3 DNA: TGTGCCAGTAGTACTGGGGGGGCTCAGCCCCAGCATTTT. It yields the protein CASSTGGAQPQHF. The chain links TRBV19 to TRBJ1-5; a weak D match, TRBD1 (6 bases). V shed 4 bases and J shed 6 bases, with 10 bases lying between them. Germline CDR1 is LNHDA and CDR2 is SQIVND (reference sequence). This CDR3 contains 13 residues.

The chain links TRBV10-3 to TRBJ1-6; D not resolved. The germline V and J ends were trimmed by 5 bases and 0 bases, with 8 bases remaining between them. Germline values: CDR1 ENHRY, CDR2 SYGVKD. The CDR3 contains 15 residues. CDR3 loop: CAISPGSSYNSPLHF. The CDR3 DNA is TGTGCCATCAGTCCGGGGAGCTCCTATAATTCACCCCTCCACTTT.

The CDR3 here is CAWTRWGSNEKLFF. CDR3 DNA sequence: TGTGCCTGGACCAGGTGGGGCTCTAATGAAAAACTGTTTTTT. The V gene is TRBV30, the J gene TRBJ1-4; tentative D call: TRBD1 (5 bases). The germline V gene encodes CDR1 GTSNPN and CDR2 SVGIG (reference sequence). The CDR3 contains 14 residues. The V end lost 4 bases, the J end lost 3 bases, and 12 bases lay between the germline ends.

V and J are TRBV7-9 and TRBJ1-6; 10 bases match TRBD1. The CDR3 consists of 15 residues. Germline lookup yields CDR1 SEHNR and CDR2 FQNEAQ (reference sequence). V lost 5 bases, J lost 9 bases, and 7 bases stayed unmatched. The DNA of the CDR3 is TGTGCCAGCAGCCCCGAGACAGGGGGCGGTTCACCCCTCCACTTT. As protein: CASSPETGGGSPLHF.

J is TRBJ1-1 and V is TRBV7-9, with TRBD1 as a possible D gene (5 bases). V lost 7 bases and J 0 bases, leaving 15 bases between the germline ends. This CDR3 comprises 15 residues. Per germline, CDR1 SEHNR and CDR2 FQNEAQ (reference sequence). CDR3 amino acids: CASTWGEFLNTEAFF. The CDR3 DNA sequence: TGTGCCAGCACCTGGGGGGAGTTTTTGAACACTGAAGCTTTCTTT.

The chain is built from TRBV4-1 and TRBJ2-5; no clear D gene. The CDR3 is 13 amino acids. The germline V and J ends were trimmed by 1 base and 5 bases, with 8 bases remaining between them. CDR1 and CDR2 from the germline V gene are MGHRA and YSYEKL. CDR3 region: CASSQVPRETQYF. The CDR3 DNA follows: TGCGCCAGCAGCCAAGTCCCGAGGGAGACCCAGTACTTC.

This sequence joins TRBV30 and TRBJ1-2, with a weak D call TRBD1 (5 bases). Germline V gives CDR1 GTSNPN, CDR2 SVGIG (reference sequence). The ends were cut back, 1 base at V and 6 bases at J, with 6 bases in the middle. The CDR3 totals 11 residues. In DNA form, the CDR3 reads TGTGCCTGGAGTGGGGGGGATGGCTACACCTTC. This codes for CAWSGGDGYTF. Variable domain in full (rest from reference TRBV30 and TRBJ1-2): SQTIHQWPATLVQPVGSPLSLECTVEGTSNPNLYWYRQAAGRGLQLLFYSVGIGQISSEVPQNLSASRPQDRQFILSSKKLLLSDSGFYLCAWSGGDGYTFGSGTRLTVV.

The rearrangement links TRBV5-1 to TRBJ2-5, with 11 bases identical to TRBD1. Germline V gives CDR1 SGHRS, CDR2 YFSETQ. The ends lost 4 bases at V and 7 bases at J; junction bases unmatched: 3. CDR3 length: 13 residues. The CDR3, as DNA: TGCGCCAGCAGCCCGGGACAGGGGGGGACCCAGTACTTC. Translated: CASSPGQGGTQYF.

This clone came up once. The rearrangement joins TRBV27 to TRBJ1-1, with 8 positions matching TRBD1. CDR1 MNHEY and CDR2 SMNVEV come from the germline V gene (reference sequence). V was clipped by 7 bases and J by 4 bases; unmatched bases: 11. This CDR3 spans 15 amino acids. This CDR3 is CASNTGGVWTTEAFF. CDR3 DNA sequence: TGTGCCAGCAACACAGGGGGTGTCTGGACCACTGAAGCTTTCTTT.

This chain uses TRBV5-6 with TRBJ2-1; 7 bases are shared with TRBD1. V was clipped by 4 bases and J by 4 bases; unmatched bases: 8. Germline CDR1 reads SGHDT; CDR2 reads YYEEEE. This CDR3 contains 15 residues. DNA of the CDR3: TGTGCCAGCAGCCCCGGGACAGTTTTTTACAATGAGCAGTTCTTC. This translates into CASSPGTVFYNEQFF.

The J gene is TRBJ2-2, the V gene TRBV4-1; D is unclear. CDR1 is MGHRA, CDR2 YSYEKL, per germline. This CDR3 has 15 amino acids. V was clipped by 4 bases and J by 5 bases, with 14 bases between them. CDR3 bases: TGCGCCAGCAGCCCGGAAGGGTGGAGAACCGGGGAGCTGTTTTTT. As protein: CASSPEGWRTGELFF.

V and J are TRBV19 and TRBJ1-4; 8 nucleotides align to TRBD1. This CDR3 is 15 amino acids long. V shed 4 bases and J 8 bases; nucleotides not matched to a gene: 9. Germline lookup yields CDR1 LNHDA and CDR2 SQIVND (reference sequence). Here the CDR3 DNA reads TGTGCCAGTAGTAGAAGTGGGACAGGTCAGGAAAAACTGTTTTTT. Protein sequence: CASSRSGTGQEKLFF. The full variable domain, rest sourced from reference TRBV19 and TRBJ1-4, is DGGITQSPKYLFRKEGQNVTLSCEQNLNHDAMYWYRQDPGQGLRLIYYSQIVNDFQKGDIAEGYSVSREKKESFPLTVTSAQKNPTAFYLCASSRSGTGQEKLFFGSGTQLSVL.

The J gene is TRBJ1-5, the V gene TRBV7-9; weak D call: TRBD1 (5 bases). The CDR3 has 14 residues. V lost 3 bases and J 3 bases, leaving 9 bases between the germline ends. Per the germline V gene, CDR1 is SEHNR and CDR2 is FQNEAQ (reference sequence). The CDR3: CASSLEGYNQPQHF. For the CDR3, the DNA is TGTGCCAGCAGCTTGGAGGGGTACAATCAGCCCCAGCATTTT.